The T cell receptor beta chain under discussion was sequenced for a study of control samples from healthy donors and cancer patients. Libraries were prepared by immunoSEQ multiplex PCR; TCRdb keeps only in-frame clonotypes and omits some of them. The table lists tens of thousands of clones, roughly 89% of them singletons. CDR1 SGHTA and CDR2 FQGNSA come from the germline V gene. The CDR3 has 18 amino acids. The V end lost 4 bases, the J end lost 0 bases, and 19 bases lay between the germline ends. The gene calls are TRBV7-2 and TRBJ1-3, with D maybe TRBD1 (5 bases). The clonotype comes from a woman aged 45-65 years with colorectal cancer. Sequenced material: PBMCs. This CDR3 reads CASSWGIGSAHSGNTIYF. As DNA, the CDR3 is TGTGCCAGCAGCTGGGGGATAGGGTCCGCACACTCTGGAAACACCATATATTTT.